This T cell receptor beta chain was retrieved from a study of blood T cell repertoires in COVID-19. Turning to the study itself: T cells, B-cell-depleted T cells, or PBMCs supplied cDNA or gDNA.

Produced via immunoSEQ multiplex PCR; TCRdb's table is partial and in-frame only. The sample includes 120,000 to 150,000 clones, about 79% of them seen just once. The germline V and J ends were trimmed by 5 bases and 2 bases, with 10 bases remaining between them. The CDR3 runs 14 residues. In germline, CDR1 is LNHDA, CDR2 SQIVND (reference sequence). Sequencing was carried out using peripheral blood. The chain links TRBV19 to TRBJ1-5, with D possibly matching TRBD1 (6 bases). This receptor was obtained from a woman aged 45-59 years in a cohort sampled during active or convalescent COVID-19. The CDR3, as DNA: TGTGCCAGTAGTGTAACAGGGCGCAATCAGCCCCAGCATTTT. It codes for CASSVTGRNQPQHF.